This T cell receptor (beta chain) was recorded in a study of shared clonotypes between healthy human individuals. The method was immunoSEQ multiplex PCR; TCRdb's version includes in-frame clones alone and lacks a portion of them. The sample shows a few hundred thousand clones, about 80% of them seen only once. Every contributor of samples was a Caucasian grown-up residing in Nashville, Tennessee. Without sorting, samples used about 90 million PBMCs for genomic DNA. This clone turned up a few times. The sequence derives from a woman aged 40 to 55 in good health. Some clones in this sample may be carry-over from other donors' samples. The sequenced sample was PBMCs.

The CDR3 DNA follows: TGCGCCAGCAGCTCAGACATAAATCAGCCCCAGCATTTT. Translated: CASSSDINQPQHF. The chain recombines TRBV5-1 with TRBJ1-5; D gene uncertain. CDR3 size: 13 residues. Germline V gene sequence: CDR1 SGHRS, CDR2 YFSETQ. V was clipped by 3 bases and J by 4 bases, with 8 bases between them.